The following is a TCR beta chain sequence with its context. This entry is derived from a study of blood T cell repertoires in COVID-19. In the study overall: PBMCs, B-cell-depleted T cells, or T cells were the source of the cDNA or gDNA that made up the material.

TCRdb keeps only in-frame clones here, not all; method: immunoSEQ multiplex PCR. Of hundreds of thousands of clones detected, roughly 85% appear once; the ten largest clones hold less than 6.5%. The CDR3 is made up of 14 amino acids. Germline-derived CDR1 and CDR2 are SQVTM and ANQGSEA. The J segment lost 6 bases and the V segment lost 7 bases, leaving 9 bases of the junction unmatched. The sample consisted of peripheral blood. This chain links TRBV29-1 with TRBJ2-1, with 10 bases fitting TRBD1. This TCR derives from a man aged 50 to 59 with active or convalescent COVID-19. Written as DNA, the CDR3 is TGCAGCGCTGCGGACGGGACAGGGGTCAATGAGCAGTTCTTC. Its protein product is CSAADGTGVNEQFF.